This TCR beta chain was sequenced during a study of T cells after yellow fever vaccination. For this clonotype: Its specificity is not known.

Study-wide results and caveats: Post-booster repertoires contained most primary-vaccination clones again (around 97% CD4, 88% CD8).

One entry per CDR3 protein, called by TCRdb with MiXCR from the 5' RACE reads. The sample has around 610,000 distinct CDR3 sequences; about 14% are singletons. There are 15 residues in the CDR3. Losses at the gene ends were 3 bases for V and 2 bases for J; bases not matched to a gene: 8. From germline, CDR1 is SGHDT and CDR2 YYEEEE. V gene TRBV5-6 combines with J gene TRBJ2-7, with 7 bases that match TRBD1. This material consisted of PBMCs, taken on the day of the yellow fever booster vaccination. The receptor's source is a man aged 25 to 40 who received the YFV17D yellow fever vaccine. The DNA of the CDR3 is TGTGCCAGCAGCTCTACCGGGACAGTGGCCTACGAGCAGTACTTC. It translates to CASSSTGTVAYEQYF.